The 4 T cell receptor beta chains listed next were all sequenced from one sample in a study of early T cells in non-severe SARS-CoV-2 infection. TCRdb used MiXCR to reprocess the 5' RACE reads, holding one entry per CDR3 protein. This table holds just under 65,000 distinct CDR3 sequences, 7% to 9.5% found once. The specimen was whole blood, collected at baseline. These receptors came from an adult who was a healthcare worker with PCR-confirmed SARS-CoV-2 infection or an uninfected control (not recorded which).

In this sample, this clonotype turned up a few times. This chain uses TRBV7-9 with TRBJ2-3; D is tentatively TRBD1 or TRBD2 (5 bases each). Germline CDR1 is SEHNR and CDR2 is FQNEAQ (reference sequence). V dropped 8 bases and J dropped 3 bases, with 15 bases sitting between them. CDR3 length: 14 residues. The CDR3 sequence is CASRLSEGTDTQYF. Written as DNA, the CDR3 is TGTGCCAGCCGTCTGTCCGAGGGGACAGATACGCAGTATTTT.

This clonotype was recorded many times. This chain links TRBV4-2 with TRBJ2-1; TRBD2 matches 11 bases. The V and J ends lost 0 bases and 5 bases, in that order; junction bases with no gene match: 3. CDR3 length: 16 residues. CDR1 is LGHNA and CDR2 is YNFKEQ in the germline V gene. CDR3 residues: CASSQDTSGRNNEQFF. For the CDR3, the DNA is TGTGCCAGCAGCCAAGATACTAGCGGGAGAAACAATGAGCAGTTCTTC.

The J gene is TRBJ2-1, the V gene TRBV2; 12 positions agree with TRBD2. CDR1 and CDR2 (germline): SNHLY, FYNNEI. There are 15 residues in the CDR3. The trim removed 5 bases at V and 6 bases at J, leaving 5 bases unmatched. CDR3 DNA sequence: TGTGCCAGCAGTCTAGCGGGAGGGAGGGCCAATGAGCAGTTCTTC. It translates to CASSLAGGRANEQFF.

There are many counts of this clonotype. The chain recombines TRBV29-1 with TRBJ2-5; 9 positions agree with TRBD2. After removal of 4 bases from V and 0 bases from J, the junction contained 3 bases not matched to a gene. Per germline, CDR1 SQVTM and CDR2 ANQGSEA. CDR3 length: 14 amino acids. CDR3 in amino acids: CSVAGLADQETQYF. The CDR3 DNA is TGCAGCGTTGCGGGACTAGCAGACCAAGAGACCCAGTACTTC.